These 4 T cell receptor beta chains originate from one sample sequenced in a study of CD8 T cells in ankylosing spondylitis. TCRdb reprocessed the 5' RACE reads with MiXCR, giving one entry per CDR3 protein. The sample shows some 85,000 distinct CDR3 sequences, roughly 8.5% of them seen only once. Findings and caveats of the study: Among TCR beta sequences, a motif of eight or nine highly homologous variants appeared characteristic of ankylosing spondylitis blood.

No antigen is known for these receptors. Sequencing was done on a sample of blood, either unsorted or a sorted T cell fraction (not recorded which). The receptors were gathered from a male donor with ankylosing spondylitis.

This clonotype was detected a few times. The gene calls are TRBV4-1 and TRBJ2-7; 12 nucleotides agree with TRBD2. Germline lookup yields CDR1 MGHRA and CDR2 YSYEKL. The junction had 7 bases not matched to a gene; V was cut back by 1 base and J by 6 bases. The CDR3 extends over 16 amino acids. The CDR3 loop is CASSQGLAGGPAEQYV. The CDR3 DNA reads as TGCGCCAGCAGCCAAGGCCTAGCGGGAGGGCCAGCCGAGCAGTACGTC.

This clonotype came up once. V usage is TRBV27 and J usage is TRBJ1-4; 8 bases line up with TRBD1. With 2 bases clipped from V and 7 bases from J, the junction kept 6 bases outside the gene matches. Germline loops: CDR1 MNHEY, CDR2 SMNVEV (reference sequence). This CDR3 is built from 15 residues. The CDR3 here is CASSLAGTGFEKLFF. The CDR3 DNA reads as TGTGCCAGCAGTTTAGCCGGGACAGGATTTGAAAAACTGTTTTTT.

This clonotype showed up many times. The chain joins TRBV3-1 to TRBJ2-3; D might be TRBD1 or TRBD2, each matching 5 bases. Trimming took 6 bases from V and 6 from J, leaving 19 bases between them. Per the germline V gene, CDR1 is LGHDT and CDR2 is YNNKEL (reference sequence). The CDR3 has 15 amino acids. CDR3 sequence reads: CASSPFEGLRDTQYF. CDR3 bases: TGTGCCAGCAGTCCTTTTGAGGGGTTACGGGATACGCAGTATTTT.

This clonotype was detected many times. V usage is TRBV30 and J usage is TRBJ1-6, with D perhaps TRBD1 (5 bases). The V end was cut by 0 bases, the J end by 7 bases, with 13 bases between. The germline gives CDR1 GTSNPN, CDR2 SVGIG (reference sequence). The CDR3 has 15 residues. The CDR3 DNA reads TGTGCCTGGAGTGTAGACGGGGGAGGCAATTCACCCCTCCACTTT. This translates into CAWSVDGGGNSPLHF. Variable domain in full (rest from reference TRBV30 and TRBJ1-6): SQTIHQWPATLVQPVGSPLSLECTVEGTSNPNLYWYRQAAGRGLQLLFYSVGIGQISSEVPQNLSASRPQDRQFILSSKKLLLSDSGFYLCAWSVDGGGNSPLHFGNGTRLTVT.